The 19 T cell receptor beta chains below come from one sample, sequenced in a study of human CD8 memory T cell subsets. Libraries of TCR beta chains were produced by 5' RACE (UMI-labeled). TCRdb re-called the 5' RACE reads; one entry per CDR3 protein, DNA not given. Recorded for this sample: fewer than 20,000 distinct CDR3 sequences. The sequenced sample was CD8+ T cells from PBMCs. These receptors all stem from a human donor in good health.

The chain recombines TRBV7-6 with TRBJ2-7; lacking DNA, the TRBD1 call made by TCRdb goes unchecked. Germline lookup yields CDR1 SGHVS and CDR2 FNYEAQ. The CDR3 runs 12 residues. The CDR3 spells CASSLVGVEQYF.

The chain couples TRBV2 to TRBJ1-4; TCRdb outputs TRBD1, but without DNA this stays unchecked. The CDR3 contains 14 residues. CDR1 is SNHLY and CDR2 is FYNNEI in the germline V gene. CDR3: CASSLTGPNEKLFF. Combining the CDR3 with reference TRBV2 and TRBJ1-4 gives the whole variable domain EPEVTQTPSHQVTQMGQEVILRCVPISNHLYFYWYRQILGQKVEFLVSFYNNEISEKSEIFDDQFSVERPDGSNFTLKIRSTKLEDSAMYFCASSLTGPNEKLFFGSGTQLSVL.

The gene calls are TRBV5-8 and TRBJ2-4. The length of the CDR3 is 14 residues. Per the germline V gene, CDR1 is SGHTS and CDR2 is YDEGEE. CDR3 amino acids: CASSSLLAKNIQYF.

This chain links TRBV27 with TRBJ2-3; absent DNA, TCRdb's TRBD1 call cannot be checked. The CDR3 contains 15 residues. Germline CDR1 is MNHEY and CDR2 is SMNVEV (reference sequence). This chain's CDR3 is CASGLTGSRTDTQYF.

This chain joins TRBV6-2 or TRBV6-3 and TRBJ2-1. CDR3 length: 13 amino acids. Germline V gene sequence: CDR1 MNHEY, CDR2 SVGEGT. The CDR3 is CASSSSSYNEQFF.

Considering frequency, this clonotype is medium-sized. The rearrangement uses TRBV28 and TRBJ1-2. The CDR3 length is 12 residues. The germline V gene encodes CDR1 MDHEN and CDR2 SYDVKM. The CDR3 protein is CASSPLNYGYTF.

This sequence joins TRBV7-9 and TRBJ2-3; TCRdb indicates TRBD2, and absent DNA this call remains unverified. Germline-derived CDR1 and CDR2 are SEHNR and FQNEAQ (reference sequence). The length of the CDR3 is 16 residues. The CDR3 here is CASSLVSGSLTDTQYF.

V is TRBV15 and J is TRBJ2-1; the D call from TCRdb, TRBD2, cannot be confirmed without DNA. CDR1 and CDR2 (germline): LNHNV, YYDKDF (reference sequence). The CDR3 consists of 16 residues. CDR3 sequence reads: CATSGEDTSSYNEQFF.

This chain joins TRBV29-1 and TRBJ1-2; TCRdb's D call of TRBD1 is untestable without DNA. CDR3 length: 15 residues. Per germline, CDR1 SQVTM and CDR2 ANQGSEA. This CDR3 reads CSVERDGTGSLGYTF.

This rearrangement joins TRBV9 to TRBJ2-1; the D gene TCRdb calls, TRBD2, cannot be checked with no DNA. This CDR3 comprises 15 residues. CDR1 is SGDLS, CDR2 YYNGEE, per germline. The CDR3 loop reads CASSVWGREGDEQFF.

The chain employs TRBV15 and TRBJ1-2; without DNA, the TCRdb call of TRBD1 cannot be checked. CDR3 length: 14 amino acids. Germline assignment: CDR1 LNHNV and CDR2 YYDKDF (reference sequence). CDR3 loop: CATSRDRRGLGYTF.

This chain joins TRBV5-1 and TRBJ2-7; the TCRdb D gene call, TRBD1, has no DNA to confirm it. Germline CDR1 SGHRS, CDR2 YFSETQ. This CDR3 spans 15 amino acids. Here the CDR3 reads CASSLAGRVVGEQYF.

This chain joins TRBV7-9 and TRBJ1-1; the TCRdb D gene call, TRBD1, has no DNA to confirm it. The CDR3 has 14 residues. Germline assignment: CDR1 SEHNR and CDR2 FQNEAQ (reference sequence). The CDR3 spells CASSRGNTNTEAFF.

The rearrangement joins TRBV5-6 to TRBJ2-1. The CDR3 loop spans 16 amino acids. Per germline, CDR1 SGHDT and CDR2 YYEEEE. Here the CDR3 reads CASSDFGQGSYNEQFF.

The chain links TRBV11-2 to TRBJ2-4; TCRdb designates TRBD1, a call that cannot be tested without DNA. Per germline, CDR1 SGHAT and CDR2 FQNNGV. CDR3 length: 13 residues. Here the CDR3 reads CASSYYSGTSQYF.

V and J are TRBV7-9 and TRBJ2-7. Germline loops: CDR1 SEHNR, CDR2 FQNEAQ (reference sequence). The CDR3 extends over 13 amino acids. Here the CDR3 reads CASSLAQYDEQYF.

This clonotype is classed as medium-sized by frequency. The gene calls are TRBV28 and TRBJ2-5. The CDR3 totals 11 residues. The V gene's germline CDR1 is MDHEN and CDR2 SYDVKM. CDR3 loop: CASSFGETQYF.

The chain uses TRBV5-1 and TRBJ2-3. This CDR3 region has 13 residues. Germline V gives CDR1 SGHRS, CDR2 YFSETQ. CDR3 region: CASYMVVPDTQYF.

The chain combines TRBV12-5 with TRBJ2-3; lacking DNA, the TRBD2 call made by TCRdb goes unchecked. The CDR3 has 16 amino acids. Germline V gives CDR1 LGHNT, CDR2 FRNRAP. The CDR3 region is CASGLSLRGLTDTQYF.